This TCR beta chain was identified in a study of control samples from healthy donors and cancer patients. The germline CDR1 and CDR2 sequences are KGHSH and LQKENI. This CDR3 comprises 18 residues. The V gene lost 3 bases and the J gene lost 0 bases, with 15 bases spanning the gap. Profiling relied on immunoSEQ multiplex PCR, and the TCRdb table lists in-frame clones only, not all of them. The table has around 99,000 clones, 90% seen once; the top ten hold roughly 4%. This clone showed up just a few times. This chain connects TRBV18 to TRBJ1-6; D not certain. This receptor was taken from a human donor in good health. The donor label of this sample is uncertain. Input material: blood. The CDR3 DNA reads TGTGCCAGCTCACCTCAATCAACCCTGAGCTCCTATAATTCACCCCTCCACTTT. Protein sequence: CASSPQSTLSSYNSPLHF.